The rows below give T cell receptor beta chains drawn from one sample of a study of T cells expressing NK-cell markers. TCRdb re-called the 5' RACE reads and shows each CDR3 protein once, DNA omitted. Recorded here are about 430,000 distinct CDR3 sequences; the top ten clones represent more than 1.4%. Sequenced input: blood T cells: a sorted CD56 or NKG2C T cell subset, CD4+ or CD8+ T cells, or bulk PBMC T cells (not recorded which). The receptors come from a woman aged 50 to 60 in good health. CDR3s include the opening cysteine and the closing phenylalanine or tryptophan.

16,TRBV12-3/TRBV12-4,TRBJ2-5,CASSPNSGGAQETQYF
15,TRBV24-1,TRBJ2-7,CATSQGGTGGYEQYF
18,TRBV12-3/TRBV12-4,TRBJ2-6,CASSSPGLAGSGANVLTF
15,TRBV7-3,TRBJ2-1,CASSLRASGSGEQFF
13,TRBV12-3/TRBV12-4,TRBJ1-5,CASRGEGHQPQHF
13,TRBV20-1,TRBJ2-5,CSATGQGKETQYF
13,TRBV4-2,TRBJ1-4,CASSPGGPEKLFF
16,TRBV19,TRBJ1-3,CASTLAAGGIGNPIYF
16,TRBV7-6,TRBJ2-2,CASSLVGGPVAGELFF
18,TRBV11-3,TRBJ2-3,CASSFSGTGVRRTDTQYF
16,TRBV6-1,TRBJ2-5,CASRPAWGSYDKTQYF
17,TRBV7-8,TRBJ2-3,CASSRGGELAGGNTQYF
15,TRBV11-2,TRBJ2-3,CASSLTGGPTDTQYF
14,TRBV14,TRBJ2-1,CASSLIGRYNEQFF
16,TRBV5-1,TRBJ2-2,CASSLFGRVDTGELFF
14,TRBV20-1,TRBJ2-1,CSARGTGGRNEQFF
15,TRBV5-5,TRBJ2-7,CASSLGGGPVHEQYF
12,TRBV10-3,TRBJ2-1,CAISLKNNEQFF
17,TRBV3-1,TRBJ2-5,CASSQVPSGGSQETQYF
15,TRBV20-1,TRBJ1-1,CSASPLTGGNTEAFF
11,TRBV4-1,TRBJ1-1,CASSQGPGAFF
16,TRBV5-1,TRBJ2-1,CASSLAGGGLFNEQFF
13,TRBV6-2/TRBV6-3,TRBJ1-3,CASTDLRGSTIYF
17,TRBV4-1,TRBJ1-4,CASSQVRRDITNEKLFF
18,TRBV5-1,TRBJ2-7,CASTMTPTSGIFSYEQYF
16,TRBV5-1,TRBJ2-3,CASSPGLKVDTDTQYF
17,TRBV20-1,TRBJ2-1,CSASPIDPRASGTEQFF
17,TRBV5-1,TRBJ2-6,CASSLGQGASGANVLTF
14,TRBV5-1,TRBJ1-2,CASSLANEWARYTF
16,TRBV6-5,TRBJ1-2,CASSYSTSSRGYGYTF
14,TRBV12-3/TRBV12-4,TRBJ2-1,CASSFGQASNEQFF
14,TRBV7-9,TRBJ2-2,CASSSQGDTGELFF
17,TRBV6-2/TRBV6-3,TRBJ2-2,CASSGTSGGWNTGELFF
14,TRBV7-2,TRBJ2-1,CASSLSLVWVEQFF
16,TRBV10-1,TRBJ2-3,CASNPRRTGSSDTQYF
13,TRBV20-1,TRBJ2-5,CSASSPGPKTQYF
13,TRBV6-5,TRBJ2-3,CASKRTSADTQYF
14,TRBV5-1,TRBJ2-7,CASSPSPGVNEQYF
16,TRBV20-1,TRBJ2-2,CSARETGERHTGELFF
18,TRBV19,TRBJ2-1,CASSQPSPGQGSYNEQFF
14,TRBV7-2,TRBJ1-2,CASSDRTGPYGYTF
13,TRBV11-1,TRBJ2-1,CASSLYGSDEQFF
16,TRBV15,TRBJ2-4,CATSRDPGTGGNIQYF
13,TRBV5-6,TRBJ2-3,CASTENPGDTQYF
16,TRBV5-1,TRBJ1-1,CASSPTTGGRGTEAFF
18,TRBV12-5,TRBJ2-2,CASGLGSATHLSTGELFF
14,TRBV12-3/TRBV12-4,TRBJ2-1,CASSSPTGFREQFF
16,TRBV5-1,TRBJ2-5,CASSYEPQTGGETQYF
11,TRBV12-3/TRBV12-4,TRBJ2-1,CASSLKDEQFF
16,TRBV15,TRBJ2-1,CATSRDLAQAPNEQFF
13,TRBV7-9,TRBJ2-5,CASTGQPQETQYF
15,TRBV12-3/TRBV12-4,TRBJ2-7,CASSLGWTGAHEQYF
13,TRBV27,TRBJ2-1,CASRVAGTNEQFF
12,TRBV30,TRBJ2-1,CAWTRTGGEQFF
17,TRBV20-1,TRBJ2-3,CSARDSSGRAGADTQYF